This TCR beta chain was documented in a study of technical replicates of blood from a handful of donors. Generated by immunoSEQ multiplex PCR, the TCRdb table keeps only in-frame clones and is missing some. The table includes roughly 60,000 clones, around 88% detected once. CDR1 is GTSNPN and CDR2 is SVGIG in the germline V gene (reference sequence). This CDR3 has 13 residues. Trimming left V 4 bases short and J 9 bases short, with 16 bases between. The chain is built from TRBV30 and TRBJ2-1; tentative D call: TRBD2 (6 bases). The sequenced material came from PBMCs. The sequence derives from a human donor in good health. Some clones in this sample may be carry-over from other donors' samples. The CDR3 protein is CAWTGTRGGEQFF. CDR3 DNA: TGTGCCTGGACCGGGACTCGGGGAGGTGAGCAGTTCTTC.